This T cell receptor (beta chain) was retrieved from a study of response to subunit inactivated influenza vaccine. From the RT-PCR reads, TCRdb called clonotypes with MiXCR, one entry per CDR3 protein. The data contain about 240,000 distinct CDR3 sequences, more than 9% of them singletons. The sample consisted of non-naive T cells sorted from PBMCs, taken 14 to 15 days before vaccination. The sequence came from a man aged 50 to 60 who received an inactivated influenza vaccine.

This CDR3 reads CASSPHSGSYNEQFF. The CDR3 DNA is TGTGCCAGCAGCCCCCATAGCGGGAGTTACAATGAGCAGTTCTTC. This chain joins TRBV7-2 and TRBJ2-1; 9 nucleotides align to TRBD2. The CDR3 is 15 amino acids. Germline CDR1 reads SGHTA; CDR2 reads FQGNSA. The J segment lost 4 bases and the V segment lost 5 bases, leaving 6 bases of the junction unmatched.